One and the same sample provided the 12 T cell receptor beta chains below, sequenced in a study of T cell responses to AZD1222 COVID-19 vaccine. Assay used: immunoSEQ multiplex PCR; TCRdb lists only in-frame clones, some missing. The sample carries just under 150,000 clones, about 86% recorded once. The material sequenced was peripheral blood, taken 28 days after the second AZD1222 dose. These TCRs come from an adult who received the AZD1222 COVID-19 vaccine.

The chain has TRBV18 and TRBJ2-7, with D perhaps matching TRBD1 or TRBD2 (5 bases each). Germline V lookup: CDR1 KGHSH, CDR2 LQKENI. Trimming left V 3 bases short and J 5 bases short, with 14 bases between. This CDR3 is 14 amino acids long. CDR3 bases: TGTGCCAGCTCACCCCGGGACCGGCTTGACGAGCAGTACTTC. Translating it yields CASSPRDRLDEQYF.

The V call is TRBV14, the J call TRBJ2-1; D unresolved. The CDR3 length is 11 residues. Trimming stripped 0 bases from V and 13 bases from J, with 7 bases between. The germline V gene has CDR1 SGHDN and CDR2 FVKESK. Written as DNA, the CDR3 is TGTGCCAGCAGCCAAGACGGCCGACAGTTCTTC. As protein: CASSQDGRQFF.

This chain joins TRBV3-1 (or the pseudogene TRBV3-2) and TRBJ1-2, with D perhaps TRBD1 (5 bases). Trimming stripped 0 bases from V and 4 bases from J, with 15 bases between. CDR1 is LGHDT, CDR2 YNNKEL, per germline (reference sequence). CDR3 length equals 16 residues. CDR3 loop: CASSQERAGHGYGYTF. For the CDR3, the DNA is TGTGCCAGCAGCCAAGAGAGGGCCGGACACGGCTATGGCTACACCTTC.

The rearrangement uses TRBV28 and TRBJ2-1, with 9 bases that match TRBD1. In germline, CDR1 is MDHEN, CDR2 SYDVKM. This CDR3 has 14 amino acids. V dropped 4 bases and J dropped 8; count of bases not matched to a gene: 6. The CDR3 sequence: CASSSPGQGDEQFF. In nucleotides, the CDR3 is TGTGCCAGCAGTTCACCGGGACAGGGTGATGAGCAGTTCTTC.

The CDR3 sequence: CAIQQGAPDTQYF. CDR3 nucleotide sequence: TGTGCCATCCAACAGGGGGCTCCAGATACGCAGTATTTT. This sequence joins TRBV10-3 and TRBJ2-3; TRBD1 matches at 9 bases. The length of the CDR3 is 13 residues. Unmatched junction bases numbered 4, after V lost 8 bases and J lost 4 bases. The germline V gene encodes CDR1 ENHRY and CDR2 SYGVKD.

J is TRBJ1-2 and V is TRBV2; possible D gene TRBD1, 6 bases. The CDR3 totals 14 residues. The V end lost 5 bases, the J end lost 4 bases, and 14 bases lay between the germline ends. Germline loops: CDR1 SNHLY, CDR2 FYNNEI. CDR3 nucleotide sequence: TGTGCCAGCAGTCCGCCCCGGGACACCTATGGCTACACCTTC. It translates to CASSPPRDTYGYTF.

This chain links TRBV2 with TRBJ2-7; TRBD2 is a possible D gene (6 bases). This CDR3 comprises 14 residues. Trimming cost V 10 bases and J 0 bases, with 16 bases left between them. Germline V lookup: CDR1 SNHLY, CDR2 FYNNEI. The CDR3 loop reads CATRTEGISYEQYF. The CDR3 DNA reads as TGTGCCACAAGGACGGAGGGGATCTCCTACGAGCAGTACTTC.

This chain links TRBV18 with TRBJ1-5; perhaps TRBD1 as D (5 bases). The CDR3 runs to 16 residues. V gave up 2 bases and J gave up 4 bases, with 15 bases separating them. Germline CDR1 KGHSH, CDR2 LQKENI. DNA of the CDR3: TGTGCCAGCTCACCAGGACTAGGATCAGGGAATCAGCCCCAGCATTTT. Its translation: CASSPGLGSGNQPQHF.

This clone was detected a few times. J is TRBJ2-3 and V is TRBV30; D remains ambiguous. Per germline, CDR1 GTSNPN and CDR2 SVGIG (reference sequence). The CDR3 sequence is 14 residues long. V gave up 0 bases and J gave up 4 bases, with 11 bases separating them. CDR3 amino acids: CAWSVGIRADTQYF. Written as DNA, the CDR3 is TGTGCCTGGAGTGTCGGTATTCGGGCAGATACGCAGTATTTT.

CDR3 residues: CASSKRTGPLHF. The CDR3 nucleotides read TGTGCCAGCAGTAAACGGACAGGGCCCCTCCACTTT. J is TRBJ1-6 and V is TRBV6-5; TRBD1 agrees at 8 bases. Trimming cost V 5 bases and J 13 bases; bases outside gene matches: 4. From germline, CDR1 is MNHEY and CDR2 SVGAGI. CDR3 length: 12 residues.

This clone was detected only a few times. This CDR3 reads CASNPGGSSGANVLTF. For the CDR3, the DNA is TGTGCCAGCAATCCAGGGGGCAGCTCTGGGGCCAACGTCCTGACTTTC. V and J are TRBV28 and TRBJ2-6, with 8 nucleotides matching TRBD1. From germline, CDR1 is MDHEN and CDR2 SYDVKM. V shed 7 bases, J shed 0 bases, and the junction held 5 bases outside the gene matches. The CDR3 is 16 residues long.

V and J are TRBV2 and TRBJ2-7; D ambiguous. Trimming cost V 8 bases and J 8 bases, with 19 bases left between them. The CDR3 extends over 13 amino acids. Germline V gene data show CDR1 as SNHLY and CDR2 as FYNNEI. CDR3: CASDSRPTRKQYF. The CDR3 DNA reads as TGTGCCAGCGATAGCAGACCTACCAGGAAGCAGTACTTC.